The clone carrying this TCR beta chain was seen at least ten times. This specimen comes from a study of blood T cell repertoires in COVID-19. The authors' processing: The authors estimated nucleated cell counts from reference gene primer amplification. TCRdb keeps only in-frame clones here, not all; method: immunoSEQ multiplex PCR. That table gives V, J and clone size, and the DNA gave D and trimming. The repertoire includes 150,000 to 200,000 clones, almost 85% of them detected once, and 22% sits in the top ten. The CDR3 totals 11 residues. The V gene's germline CDR1 is MNHEY and CDR2 SMNVEV (reference sequence). Deletions cut 8 bases from V and 5 bases from J, with 7 bases between.

Sequencing was performed on peripheral blood. The genes are TRBV27 and TRBJ2-1, with D uncertain. This clonotype was sampled from a woman older than 75 with acute or convalescent COVID-19. The CDR3 protein is CASGPDNEQFF. CDR3 sequence (DNA): TGTGCCAGCGGCCCAGACAATGAGCAGTTCTTC.